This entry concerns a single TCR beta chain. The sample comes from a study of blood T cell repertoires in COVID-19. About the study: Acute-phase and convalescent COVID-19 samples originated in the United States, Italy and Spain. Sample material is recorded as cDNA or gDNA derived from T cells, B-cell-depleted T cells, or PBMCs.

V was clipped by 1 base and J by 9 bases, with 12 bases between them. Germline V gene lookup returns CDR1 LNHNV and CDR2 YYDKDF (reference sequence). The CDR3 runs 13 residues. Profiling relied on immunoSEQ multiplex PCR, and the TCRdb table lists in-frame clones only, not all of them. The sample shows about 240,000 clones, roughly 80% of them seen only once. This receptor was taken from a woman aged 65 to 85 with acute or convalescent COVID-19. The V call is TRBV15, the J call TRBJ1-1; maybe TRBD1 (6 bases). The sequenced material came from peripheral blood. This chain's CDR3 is CATSRGAGAKAFF. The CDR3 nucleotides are TGTGCCACCAGCAGAGGGGCGGGGGCGAAAGCTTTCTTT.